The rows below give T cell receptor beta chains drawn from one sample of a study of blood T cell repertoires in COVID-19. Sequencing was performed with immunoSEQ multiplex PCR; in TCRdb, only in-frame clones are kept and a portion is missing. The table has 55,000 to 75,000 clones, roughly three quarters seen once. The sequenced material came from peripheral blood. The receptors derive from a human donor in a cohort sampled during active COVID-19. The CDR3 runs from the conserved cysteine through the conserved F or W. A D gene is named only where the DNA matches it firmly. Clone size appears in some rows only: once, few, many, or a class for an expanded clone.

j_gene,abundance,d_gene,v_gene,len,CDR3aa,CDR3nt
TRBJ2-7,NA,NA,TRBV5-1,14,CASSLPGSSYEQYF,TGCGCCAGCAGCTTGCCGGGAAGCTCCTACGAGCAGTACTTC
TRBJ2-2,NA,NA,TRBV5-1,15,CASSLAAGDTGELFF,TGCGCCAGCAGCTTGGCAGCCGGAGACACCGGGGAGCTGTTTTTT
TRBJ2-1,NA,NA,TRBV4-1,16,CASSQPVRAKVHEQFF,TGCGCCAGCAGCCAACCCGTCAGGGCAAAGGTACATGAGCAGTTCTTC
TRBJ2-4,NA,NA,TRBV6-5,14,CASSQGAGGGIQYF,TGTGCCAGCAGTCAGGGAGCGGGTGGGGGCATTCAGTACTTC
TRBJ2-5,NA,NA,TRBV12-2,18,CASRLSIDNCRFQETQYF,TGTGCAAGTCGCTTATCTATTGATAATTGCCGCTTCCAAGAGACCCAGTACTTC
TRBJ2-7,NA,NA,TRBV7-8,15,CASSARGRSSYEQYF,TGTGCCAGCAGCGCTCGGGGGAGGTCCTCCTACGAGCAGTACTTC
TRBJ2-1,NA,NA,TRBV7-8,13,CASSPVSAGEQFF,TGTGCCAGCAGCCCCGTGTCGGCAGGTGAGCAGTTCTTC
TRBJ2-7,NA,NA,TRBV7-9,13,CASSPPTRAGQYF,TGTGCCAGCAGCCCCCCTACTCGCGCGGGGCAGTACTTC
TRBJ1-1,NA,NA,TRBV5-1,17,CASSPIPGHITNTEAFF,TGCGCCAGCAGCCCCATCCCGGGACACATTACGAACACTGAAGCTTTCTTT
TRBJ2-5,once,TRBD2,TRBV10-3,16,CAISESASGIRETQYF,TGTGCCATCAGTGAGTCGGCTAGCGGGATTCGGGAGACCCAGTACTTC
TRBJ2-7,NA,TRBD1,TRBV28,14,CASSPTGGTYEQYF,TGTGCCAGCAGTCCCACAGGGGGCACGTACGAGCAGTACTTC
TRBJ2-1,NA,TRBD2,TRBV7-8,16,CASSLYRLAGGYEQFF,TGTGCCAGCAGCTTATATAGACTAGCGGGAGGCTATGAGCAGTTCTTC
TRBJ1-4,NA,TRBD1,TRBV9,15,CASSVGPGGNEKLFF,TGTGCCAGCAGCGTAGGCCCAGGGGGCAATGAAAAACTGTTTTTT
TRBJ1-1,NA,TRBD1,TRBV6-2/TRBV6-3,14,CASSYQGANTEAFF,TGTGCCAGCAGTTATCAGGGGGCGAACACTGAAGCTTTCTTT
TRBJ2-3,NA,TRBD2,TRBV7-8,14,CASSPRESSDTQYF,TGTGCCAGCAGCCCGCGGGAGAGCTCAGATACGCAGTATTTT
TRBJ1-1,NA,TRBD1,TRBV2,14,CASRGTGGNTEAFF,TGTGCCAGCAGGGGGACAGGTGGGAATACTGAAGCTTTCTTT
TRBJ2-3,medium-sized,NA,TRBV5-4,15,CASSLDSGFTDTQYF,TGTGCCAGCAGCTTAGATAGCGGTTTCACAGATACGCAGTATTTT
TRBJ2-7,NA,TRBD2,TRBV2,13,CASSGLAGGEQYF,TGTGCCAGCAGTGGACTAGCGGGAGGCGAGCAGTACTTC
TRBJ2-2,NA,TRBD2,TRBV28,17,CASSPDYSGRPTGELFF,TGTGCCAGCAGTCCCGACTATAGCGGGAGGCCCACCGGGGAGCTGTTTTTT
TRBJ2-7,NA,NA,TRBV27,13,CASSPDSEDEQYF,TGTGCCAGCAGTCCGGACTCGGAGGACGAGCAGTACTTC